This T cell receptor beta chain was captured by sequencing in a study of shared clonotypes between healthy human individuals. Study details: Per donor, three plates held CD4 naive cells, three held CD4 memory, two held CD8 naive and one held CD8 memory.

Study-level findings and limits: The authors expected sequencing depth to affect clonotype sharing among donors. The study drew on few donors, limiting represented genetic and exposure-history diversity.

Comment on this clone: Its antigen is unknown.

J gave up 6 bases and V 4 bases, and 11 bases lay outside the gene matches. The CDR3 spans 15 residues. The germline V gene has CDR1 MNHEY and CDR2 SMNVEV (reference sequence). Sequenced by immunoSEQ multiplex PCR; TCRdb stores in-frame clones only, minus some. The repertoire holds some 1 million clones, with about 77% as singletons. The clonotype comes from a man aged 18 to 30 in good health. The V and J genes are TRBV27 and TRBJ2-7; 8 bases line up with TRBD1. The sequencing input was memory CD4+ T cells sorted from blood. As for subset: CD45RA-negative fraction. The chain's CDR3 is CASSSQGQGLVEQYF. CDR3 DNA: TGTGCCAGCAGTTCACAAGGACAGGGCCTCGTCGAGCAGTACTTC.